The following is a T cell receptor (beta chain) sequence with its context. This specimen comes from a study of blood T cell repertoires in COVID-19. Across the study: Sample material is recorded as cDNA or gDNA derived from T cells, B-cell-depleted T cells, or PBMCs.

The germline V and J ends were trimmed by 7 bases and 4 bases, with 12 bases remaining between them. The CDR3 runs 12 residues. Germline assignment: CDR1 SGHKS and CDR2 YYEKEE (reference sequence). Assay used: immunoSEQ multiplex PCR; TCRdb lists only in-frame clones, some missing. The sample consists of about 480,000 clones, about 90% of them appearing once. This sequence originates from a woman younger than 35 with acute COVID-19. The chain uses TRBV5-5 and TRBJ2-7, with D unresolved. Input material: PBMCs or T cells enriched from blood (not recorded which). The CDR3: CASPSHSYEQYF. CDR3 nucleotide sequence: TGTGCCAGCCCGTCCCACTCTTACGAGCAGTACTTC.